Listed below are T cell receptor beta chains from one sample, sequenced in a study of T cells in pancreatic ductal adenocarcinoma. TCRdb's copy holds only in-frame clones and misses some; the assay was immunoSEQ multiplex PCR. Counted here are around 94,000 clones, 90% to 95% occurring once; the ten biggest clones make up around 2.9%. The sequenced sample consisted of PBMCs. The receptors stem from a human donor with pancreatic ductal adenocarcinoma. Each CDR3 is given with its conserved first and last residue. A D gene is named only where the DNA matches it firmly. Clone size is not always given. Where it is, it says once, few, many or a class for expanded clones.

TRBJ2-5 - - TRBV6-6 CASSYGRGQETQYF TGTGCCAGCAGTTACGGCAGGGGACAAGAGACCCAGTACTTC
TRBJ1-2 TRBD1 - TRBV6-1 CASTWTGGSYGYTF TGTGCCAGCACCTGGACAGGGGGCAGCTATGGCTACACCTTC
TRBJ2-1 TRBD2 - TRBV11-2 CASSLGASGRKGSYNEQFF TGTGCCAGCAGCTTAGGAGCTAGCGGGAGGAAAGGCTCCTACAATGAGCAGTTCTTC
TRBJ1-3 - - TRBV4-2 CASSQVGSSGNTIYF TGTGCCAGCAGCCAAGTAGGGAGCTCTGGAAACACCATATATTTT
TRBJ2-7 - - TRBV5-1 CASSLDYTYEQYF TGCGCCAGCAGCTTGGACTATACCTACGAGCAGTACTTC
TRBJ2-7 TRBD1 - TRBV5-1 CASSLAVQGAVQYF TGCGCCAGCAGCTTGGCCGTCCAGGGGGCGGTGCAGTACTTC
TRBJ2-5 - few TRBV27 CASSLQADQETQYF TGTGCCAGCAGTTTACAGGCAGACCAAGAGACCCAGTACTTC
TRBJ2-7 - - TRBV2 CASGSEQYF TGTGCCAGCGGCAGCGAGCAGTACTTC
TRBJ2-3 - once TRBV9 CASSTFDSLDTQYF TGTGCCAGCAGCACTTTCGACAGTCTAGATACGCAGTATTTT
TRBJ2-3 - - TRBV6-1 CASSESWGRTDTQYF TGTGCCAGCAGTGAAAGCTGGGGGCGCACAGATACGCAGTATTTT
TRBJ2-5 - - TRBV7-9 CASSLGGGETQYF TGTGCCAGCAGCTTGGGGGGAGGAGAGACCCAGTACTTC
TRBJ1-1 - few TRBV6-5 CAIRRVGNTEAFF TGTGCCATCAGGAGGGTGGGGAACACTGAAGCTTTCTTT
TRBJ2-2 TRBD2 - TRBV4-1 CASSQVGTSGRAPGELFF TGCGCCAGCAGCCAAGTCGGGACTAGCGGGAGGGCCCCCGGGGAGCTGTTTTTT
TRBJ1-2 TRBD1 once TRBV10-3 CAISADRVVGPSGYTF TGTGCCATCAGTGCCGACAGGGTGGTTGGGCCTTCTGGCTACACCTTC
TRBJ1-5 - - TRBV28 CASSLLHQPQHF TGTGCCAGCAGTTTACTTCATCAGCCCCAGCATTTT
TRBJ2-7 - - TRBV5-6 CASSSSRLGVYEQYF TGTGCCAGCAGCTCCTCCCGCTTAGGGGTCTACGAGCAGTACTTC
TRBJ1-4 - - TRBV4-1 CASSQDLGQGYEKLFF TGCGCCAGCAGCCAAGATTTAGGGCAGGGCTATGAAAAACTGTTTTTT
TRBJ2-1 TRBD2 - TRBV4-1 CASSQLSPGLDEQFF TGCGCCAGCAGCCAATTATCTCCGGGACTAGATGAGCAGTTCTTC
TRBJ2-3 TRBD2 - TRBV6-4 CASRRTSGDTQYF TGTGCCAGCAGACGGACTAGCGGAGATACGCAGTATTTT
TRBJ2-1 TRBD2 - TRBV9 CASSARSTSGRSSVYNEQFF TGTGCCAGCAGCGCCCGATCGACTAGCGGGAGGAGCTCCGTCTACAATGAGCAGTTCTTC
TRBJ2-7 TRBD2 - TRBV6-1 CASRAGGSSSYEQYF TGTGCCAGCAGAGCGGGAGGGTCTAGCTCCTACGAGCAGTACTTC
TRBJ2-3 TRBD1 - TRBV7-7 CASSSGTADTDTQYF TGTGCTAGCAGCTCCGGGACAGCAGACACAGATACGCAGTATTTT
TRBJ2-7 - - TRBV5-1 CASSWGTGDHEQYF TGCGCCAGCTCGTGGGGCACGGGGGACCACGAGCAGTACTTC
TRBJ2-5 - - TRBV29-1 CSGGRQEETQYF TGCAGCGGGGGGAGGCAGGAAGAGACCCAGTACTTC
TRBJ2-3 - - TRBV7-3 CASSLMAGSGTDTQYF TGTGCCAGCAGCTTAATGGCCGGAAGCGGCACAGATACGCAGTATTTT
TRBJ2-1 - - TRBV4-3 CASSQDIGFNEQFF TGCGCCAGCAGCCAAGATATCGGGTTCAATGAGCAGTTCTTC
TRBJ2-2 - - TRBV29-1 CSVGGTSNTGELFF TGCAGCGTTGGAGGGACTTCGAACACCGGGGAGCTGTTTTTT
TRBJ1-4 - - TRBV5-6 CASSLARTGGATNEKLFF TGTGCCAGCAGCTTGGCCAGGACCGGGGGAGCAACTAATGAAAAACTGTTTTTT
TRBJ2-3 TRBD2 - TRBV5-4 CASSLGGSSGRTDTQYF TGTGCCAGCAGCTTGGGGGGAAGTAGCGGGAGAACAGATACGCAGTATTTT
TRBJ2-1 - - TRBV6-1 CASTGFDEQFF TGTGCCAGCACGGGGTTCGATGAGCAGTTCTTC
TRBJ2-7 - - TRBV27 CASSKPGVEFEQYF TGTGCCAGCAGTAAACCGGGAGTAGAGTTCGAGCAGTACTTC
TRBJ2-7 - - TRBV4-1 CASGTLGLGVGKIYEQYF TGCGCCAGCGGAACCCTGGGACTGGGTGTAGGAAAAATCTACGAGCAGTACTTC
TRBJ2-1 - - TRBV7-3 CASSPDNSYNEQFF TGTGCCAGCAGCCCAGATAACTCCTACAATGAGCAGTTCTTC
TRBJ1-5 TRBD1 - TRBV2 CASSGGGRNQPQHF TGTGCCAGCAGTGGAGGGGGCCGCAATCAGCCCCAGCATTTT
TRBJ2-7 - - TRBV7-6 CASSPPAYRSNYEQYF TGTGCCAGCAGCCCCCCGGCCTACAGATCAAACTACGAGCAGTACTTC
TRBJ2-5 TRBD1 - TRBV4-3 CASSQQQGVVQYF TGCGCCAGCAGCCAACAGCAGGGGGTTGTCCAGTACTTC
TRBJ2-4 - - TRBV10-3 CAISESLAENIQYF TGTGCCATCAGTGAGTCGCTGGCAGAAAACATTCAGTACTTC
TRBJ2-1 - - TRBV2 CASSVASRGVYNEQFF TGTGCCAGCAGTGTCGCTAGCCGCGGGGTGTACAATGAGCAGTTCTTC
TRBJ1-3 - - TRBV7-2 CASSLALGQRSGNTIYF TGTGCCAGCAGCTTAGCGCTAGGACAGCGGTCTGGAAACACCATATATTTT
TRBJ2-7 TRBD2 - TRBV30 CAWSRTSVNSYEQYF TGTGCCTGGAGTCGGACTAGCGTAAACTCCTACGAGCAGTACTTC
TRBJ2-2 TRBD2 - TRBV19 CASSKPSGADTGELFF TGTGCCAGTAGTAAACCTAGCGGGGCGGACACCGGGGAGCTGTTTTTT
TRBJ2-7 - - TRBV6-1 CASLRGDNSYEQYF TGTGCCAGCCTGCGAGGGGACAACTCCTACGAGCAGTACTTC
TRBJ2-7 TRBD1 - TRBV5-1 CASSKDPDRVVYEQYF TGCGCCAGCAGCAAGGACCCGGACAGGGTCGTTTACGAGCAGTACTTC
TRBJ2-7 - once TRBV27 CASSLIDSSYEQYF TGTGCCAGCAGTTTAATAGACAGCTCCTACGAGCAGTACTTC
TRBJ2-5 TRBD2 - TRBV2 CASSEGVVAGRLGETQYF TGTGCCAGCAGTGAAGGGGTGGTAGCGGGACGGTTAGGGGAGACCCAGTACTTC